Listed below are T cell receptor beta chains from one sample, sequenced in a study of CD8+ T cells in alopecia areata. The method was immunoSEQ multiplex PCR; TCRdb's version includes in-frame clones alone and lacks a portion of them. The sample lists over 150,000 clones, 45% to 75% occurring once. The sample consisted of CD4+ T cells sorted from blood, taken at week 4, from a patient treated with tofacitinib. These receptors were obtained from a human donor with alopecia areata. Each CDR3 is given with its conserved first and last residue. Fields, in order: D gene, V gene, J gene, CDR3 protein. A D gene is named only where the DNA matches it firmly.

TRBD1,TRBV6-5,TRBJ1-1,CASSYRDRNTEAFF
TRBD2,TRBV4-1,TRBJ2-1,CASSPHGGEVNNEQFF
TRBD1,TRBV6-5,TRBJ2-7,CASSYRGPYYEQYF
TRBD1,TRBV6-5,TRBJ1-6,CASTRGQNSPLHF
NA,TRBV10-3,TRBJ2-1,CAISQEGNEQFF
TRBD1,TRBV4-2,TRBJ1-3,CASSQAGTASGNTIYF
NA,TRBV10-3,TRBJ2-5,CAIKDNQETQYF
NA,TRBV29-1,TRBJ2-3,CSHPQGGTDTQYF
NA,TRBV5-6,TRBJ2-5,CASSSDRRRTQYF
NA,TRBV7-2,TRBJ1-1,CASSLVLAGTEAFF
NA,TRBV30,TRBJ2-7,CAWSVGGEQYF
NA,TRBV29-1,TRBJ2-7,CSVSAGGDEQYF
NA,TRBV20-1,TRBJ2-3,CSAGSRDTQYF
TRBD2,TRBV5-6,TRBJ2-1,CASSLPSGGNEQFF
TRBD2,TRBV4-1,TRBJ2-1,CASSQSRGTSGYYNEQFF
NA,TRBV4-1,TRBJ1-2,CASSQVGGLQDGYTF
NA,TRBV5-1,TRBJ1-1,CASSLDRADEAFF
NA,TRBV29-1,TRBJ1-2,CSAREGVVGYTF
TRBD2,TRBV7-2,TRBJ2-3,CASSRRLAGALDTQYF
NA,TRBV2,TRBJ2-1,CASGEDRAFF
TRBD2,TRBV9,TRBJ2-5,CASSVEAGGPQETQYF
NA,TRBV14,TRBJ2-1,CASSTGTRNYYNEQFF
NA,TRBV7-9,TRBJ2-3,CASSFPRGQPDTQYF
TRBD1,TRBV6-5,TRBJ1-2,CASSPQGNYGYTF
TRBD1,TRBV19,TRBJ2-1,CASSPGQVRYNEQFF
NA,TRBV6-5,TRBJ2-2,CASSYRTARTGELFF
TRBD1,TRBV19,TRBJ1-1,CASSLDRGNTEAFF
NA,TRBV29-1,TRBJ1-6,CSGRDTYNSPLHF
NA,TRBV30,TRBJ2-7,CAWSRDPYEQYF
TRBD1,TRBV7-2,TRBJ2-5,CASKGQGGETQYF
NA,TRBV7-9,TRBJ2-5,CASGPQVQETQYF
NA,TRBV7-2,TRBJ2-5,CASSVKGGSHETQYF
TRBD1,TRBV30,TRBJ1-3,CAWSARLGQASGNTIYF
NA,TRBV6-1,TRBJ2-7,CASSDQTGRFYEQYF
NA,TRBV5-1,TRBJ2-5,CASSLWPIQETQYF
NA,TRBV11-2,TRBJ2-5,CASSFERSRETQYF
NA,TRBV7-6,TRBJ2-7,CASSPTQPYEQYF
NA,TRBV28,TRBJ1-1,CATFGTDEAEAFF
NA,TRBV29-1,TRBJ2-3,CSVRTMAGTDTQYF
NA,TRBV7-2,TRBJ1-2,CASSPDRDYGYTF
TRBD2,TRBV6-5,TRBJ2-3,CASRAGLTDTQYF
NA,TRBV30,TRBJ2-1,CAWSVRLAVARDNEQFF
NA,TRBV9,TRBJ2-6,CASSKGGSGANVLTF
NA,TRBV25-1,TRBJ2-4,CASRTGSSIQYF
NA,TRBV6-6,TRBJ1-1,CASSYARIHTEAFF